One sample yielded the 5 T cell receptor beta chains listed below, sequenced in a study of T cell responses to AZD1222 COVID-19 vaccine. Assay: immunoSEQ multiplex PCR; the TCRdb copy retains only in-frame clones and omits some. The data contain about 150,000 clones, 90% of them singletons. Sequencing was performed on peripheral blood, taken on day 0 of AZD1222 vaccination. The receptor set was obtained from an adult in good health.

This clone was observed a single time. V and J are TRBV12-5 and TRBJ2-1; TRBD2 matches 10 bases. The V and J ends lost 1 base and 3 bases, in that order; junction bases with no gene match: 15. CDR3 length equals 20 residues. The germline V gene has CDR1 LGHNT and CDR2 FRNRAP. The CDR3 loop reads CASGLDESGLAQPHYNEQFF. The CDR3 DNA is TGTGCTAGTGGTTTGGACGAGTCGGGACTAGCGCAACCCCACTACAATGAGCAGTTCTTC. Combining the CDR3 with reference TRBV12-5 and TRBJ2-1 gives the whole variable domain DARVTQTPRHKVTEMGQEVTMRCQPILGHNTVFWYRQTMMQGLELLAYFRNRAPLDDSGMPKDRFSAEMPDATLATLKIQPSEPRDSAVYFCASGLDESGLAQPHYNEQFFGPGTRLTVL.

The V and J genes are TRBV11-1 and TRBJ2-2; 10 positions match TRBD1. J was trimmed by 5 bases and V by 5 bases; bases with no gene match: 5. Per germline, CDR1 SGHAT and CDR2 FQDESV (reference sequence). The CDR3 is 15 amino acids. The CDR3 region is CASSRQGARTGELFF. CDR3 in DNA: TGTGCCAGCAGCCGACAGGGGGCTAGGACCGGGGAGCTGTTTTTT.

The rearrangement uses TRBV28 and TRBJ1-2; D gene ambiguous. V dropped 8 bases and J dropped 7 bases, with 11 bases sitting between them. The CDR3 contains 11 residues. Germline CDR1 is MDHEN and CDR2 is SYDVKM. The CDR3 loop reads CASSNLGGYTF. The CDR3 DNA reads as TGTGCCAGCTCAAACTTGGGTGGCTACACCTTC.

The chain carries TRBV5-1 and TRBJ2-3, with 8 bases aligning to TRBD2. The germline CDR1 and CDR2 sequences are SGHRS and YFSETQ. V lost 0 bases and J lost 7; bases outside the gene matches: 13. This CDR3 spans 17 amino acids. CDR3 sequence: CASSLDGGGGQLNTQYF. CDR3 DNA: TGCGCCAGCAGCTTGGATGGGGGCGGGGGGCAACTCAATACGCAGTATTTT.

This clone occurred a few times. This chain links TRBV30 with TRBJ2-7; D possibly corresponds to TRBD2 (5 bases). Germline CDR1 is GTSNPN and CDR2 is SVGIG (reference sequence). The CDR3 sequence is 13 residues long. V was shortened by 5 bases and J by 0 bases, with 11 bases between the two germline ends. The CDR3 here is CAWQLGTSYEQYF. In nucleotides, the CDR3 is TGTGCCTGGCAACTAGGAACCTCCTACGAGCAGTACTTC.